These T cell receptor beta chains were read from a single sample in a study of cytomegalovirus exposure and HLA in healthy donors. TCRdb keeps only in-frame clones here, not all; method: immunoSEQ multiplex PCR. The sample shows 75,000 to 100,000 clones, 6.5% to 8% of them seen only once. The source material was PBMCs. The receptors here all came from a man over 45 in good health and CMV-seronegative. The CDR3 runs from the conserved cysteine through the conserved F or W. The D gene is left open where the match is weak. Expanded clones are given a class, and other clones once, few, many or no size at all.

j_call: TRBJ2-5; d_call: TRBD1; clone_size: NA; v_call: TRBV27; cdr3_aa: CASSLVNPSGTGDKETQYF; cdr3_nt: TGTGCCAGCAGTTTAGTCAATCCGTCCGGGACAGGGGATAAAGAGACCCAGTACTTC
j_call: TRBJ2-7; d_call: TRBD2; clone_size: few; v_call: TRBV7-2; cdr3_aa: CASSLLVGGDYEQYF; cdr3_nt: TGTGCCAGCAGCTTATTGGTCGGGGGGGACTACGAGCAGTACTTC
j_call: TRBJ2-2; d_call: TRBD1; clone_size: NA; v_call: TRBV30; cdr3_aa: CASQGQANTGELFF; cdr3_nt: TGTGCCAGCCAGGGACAGGCAAACACCGGGGAGCTGTTTTTT
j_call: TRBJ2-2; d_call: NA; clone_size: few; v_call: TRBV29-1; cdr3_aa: CSVDMSRGRTGELFF; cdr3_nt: TGCAGCGTTGATATGTCCAGGGGAAGGACCGGGGAGCTGTTTTTT
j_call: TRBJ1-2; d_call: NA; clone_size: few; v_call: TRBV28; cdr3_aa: CASSFRVANYGYTF; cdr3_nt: TGTGCCAGCAGTTTCAGGGTAGCTAACTATGGCTACACCTTC
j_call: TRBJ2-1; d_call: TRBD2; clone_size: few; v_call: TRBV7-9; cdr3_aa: CASSLGGGISNEQFF; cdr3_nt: TGTGCCAGCAGCTTAGGGGGGGGAATATCGAATGAGCAGTTCTTC
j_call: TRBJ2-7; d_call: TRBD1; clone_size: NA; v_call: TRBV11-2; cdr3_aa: CASSLALAGGVFFNEQYF; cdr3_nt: TGTGCCAGCAGCTTAGCTTTGGCAGGGGGCGTTTTTTTCAACGAGCAGTACTTC
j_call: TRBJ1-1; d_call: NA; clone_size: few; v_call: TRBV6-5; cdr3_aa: CASSYAPVLSNTEAFF; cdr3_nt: TGTGCCAGCAGTTACGCCCCGGTCCTTTCGAACACTGAAGCTTTCTTT
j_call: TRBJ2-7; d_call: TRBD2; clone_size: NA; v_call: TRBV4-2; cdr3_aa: CASSQDLAGRLNEQYF; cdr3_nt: TGTGCCAGCAGCCAAGATCTTGCCGGGAGGTTAAACGAGCAGTACTTC
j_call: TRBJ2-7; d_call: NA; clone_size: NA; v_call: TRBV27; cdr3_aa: CASYTNIYEQYF; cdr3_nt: TGTGCCAGCTATACCAACATTTACGAGCAGTACTTC
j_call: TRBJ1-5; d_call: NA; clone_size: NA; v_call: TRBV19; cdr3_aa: CATEGLGASNQPQHF; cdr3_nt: TGTGCCACCGAGGGCCTGGGTGCGAGCAATCAGCCCCAGCATTTT
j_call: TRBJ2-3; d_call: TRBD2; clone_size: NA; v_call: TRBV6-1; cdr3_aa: CASSDSLAGGDTQYF; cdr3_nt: TGTGCCAGCAGTGACTCTCTAGCGGGGGGAGATACGCAGTATTTT
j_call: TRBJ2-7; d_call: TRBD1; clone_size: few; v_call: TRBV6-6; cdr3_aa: CASSPGQGISYEQYF; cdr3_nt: TGTGCCAGCAGTCCTGGACAGGGGATTTCCTACGAGCAGTACTTC
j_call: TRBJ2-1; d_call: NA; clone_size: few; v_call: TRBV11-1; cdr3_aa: CASSRRTVTSSYNEQFF; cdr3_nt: TGTGCCAGCAGCCGGAGGACTGTTACGAGCTCCTACAATGAGCAGTTCTTC
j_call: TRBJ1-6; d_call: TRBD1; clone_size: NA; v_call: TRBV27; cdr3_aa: CASSLRTGVISPLHF; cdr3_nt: TGTGCCAGCAGTTTACGCACAGGGGTCATTTCACCCCTCCACTTT
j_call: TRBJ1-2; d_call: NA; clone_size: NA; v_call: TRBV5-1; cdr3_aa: CASSLDAGPGPGYTF; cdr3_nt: TGCGCCAGCAGCTTGGATGCGGGGCCGGGCCCCGGCTACACCTTC
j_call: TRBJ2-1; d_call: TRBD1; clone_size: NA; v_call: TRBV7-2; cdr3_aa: CASSRDRVRQFF; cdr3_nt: TGTGCCAGCAGTAGGGACAGGGTGAGGCAGTTCTTC
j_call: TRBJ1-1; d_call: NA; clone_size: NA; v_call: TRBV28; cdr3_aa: CASSPPVGNTEAFF; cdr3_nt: TGTGCCAGCAGTCCCCCGGTTGGGAACACTGAAGCTTTCTTT
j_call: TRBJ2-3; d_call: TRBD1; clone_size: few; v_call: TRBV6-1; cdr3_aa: CASSDYRGAGTDTQYF; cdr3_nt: TGTGCCAGCAGTGACTACAGGGGCGCAGGCACAGATACGCAGTATTTT
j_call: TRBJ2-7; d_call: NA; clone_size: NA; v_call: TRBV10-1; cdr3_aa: CASSESARGEQYF; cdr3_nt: TGCGCCAGCAGTGAGTCGGCTAGGGGCGAGCAGTACTTC
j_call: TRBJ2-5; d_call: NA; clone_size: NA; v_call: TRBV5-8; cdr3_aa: CASSFRTIVYF; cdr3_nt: TGTGCCAGCAGCTTTCGGACAATCGTATACTTC
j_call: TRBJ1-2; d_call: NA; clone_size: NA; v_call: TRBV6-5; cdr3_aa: CASTTGLVGYTF; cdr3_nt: TGTGCCAGCACTACAGGGTTGGTTGGCTACACCTTC
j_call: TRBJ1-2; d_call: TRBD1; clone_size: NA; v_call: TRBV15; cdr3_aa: CATSRVQFDREAGGYTF; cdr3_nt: TGTGCCACCAGCAGAGTGCAGTTTGACAGGGAGGCTGGAGGCTACACCTTC